This T cell receptor beta chain came from a study of T cell repertoires in cytomegalovirus infection. Study in general: From public TCR beta signatures came an indication of both CMV infection and matching HLA type.

General observations from the study: The study identified carriers of CMV plus the relevant HLA from cumulative public TCR beta family frequency.

Via MiXCR, TCRdb re-called the reads, giving one row per CDR3 protein. The sample lists a few hundred thousand distinct CDR3 sequences; approximately 10% were seen once. Trimming left V 0 bases short and J 6 bases short, with 21 bases between. The CDR3 sequence is 17 residues long. The V gene's germline CDR1 is DFQATT and CDR2 SNEGSKA (reference sequence). This clonotype was picked up many times. What it recognizes is unknown. The sample comprised PBMCs. The TCR comes from a human donor in good health (CMV status not recorded). Some clones in this sample may be carry-over from other donors' samples. This sequence joins TRBV20-1 and TRBJ2-1; no definite D call. The CDR3 nucleotides are TGCAGTGCTAGAGATCAGTCAGTCTCGCCCCTCGGCAATGAGCAGTTCTTC. It encodes CSARDQSVSPLGNEQFF.